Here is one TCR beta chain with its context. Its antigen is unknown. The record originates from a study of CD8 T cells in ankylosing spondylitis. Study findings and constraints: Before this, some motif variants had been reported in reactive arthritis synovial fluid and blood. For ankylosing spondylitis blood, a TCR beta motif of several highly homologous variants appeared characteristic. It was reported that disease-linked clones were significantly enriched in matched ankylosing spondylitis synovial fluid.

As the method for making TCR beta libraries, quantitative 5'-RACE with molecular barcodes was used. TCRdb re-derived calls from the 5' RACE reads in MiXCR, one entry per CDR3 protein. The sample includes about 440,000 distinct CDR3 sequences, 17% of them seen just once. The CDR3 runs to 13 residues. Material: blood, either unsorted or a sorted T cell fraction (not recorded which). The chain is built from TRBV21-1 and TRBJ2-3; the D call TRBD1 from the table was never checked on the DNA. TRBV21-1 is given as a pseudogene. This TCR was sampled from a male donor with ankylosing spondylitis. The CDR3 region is CADQEHAPGEQYF. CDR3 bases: TGTGCCGACCAGGAGCACGCCCCGGGGGAGCAGTATTTT.